The 26 T cell receptor beta chains listed next were all sequenced from one sample in a study of Ad26.COV2.S vaccination and SARS-CoV-2 variants. Sequencing was performed with immunoSEQ multiplex PCR; in TCRdb, only in-frame clones are kept and a portion is missing. This table holds fewer than 100,000 clones, more than 65% found once. The specimen comprised peripheral blood, sampled after recovery from COVID-19. The receptors originated from a human donor who had recovered from COVID-19.

CDR3 sequence reads: CASSQDRERPQHF. For the CDR3, the DNA is TGCGCCAGCAGCCAAGATAGGGAACGGCCCCAGCATTTT. The chain uses TRBV4-1 and TRBJ1-5; no clear D gene. Germline loops: CDR1 MGHRA, CDR2 YSYEKL. CDR3 size: 13 residues. Trimming stripped 0 bases from V and 9 bases from J, with 9 bases between.

The chain combines TRBV28 with TRBJ1-2, with TRBD1 identical over 7 bases. Trimming removed 7 bases from V and 8 bases from J; junction bases left unmatched: 13. This CDR3 region has 14 residues. Germline assignment: CDR1 MDHEN and CDR2 SYDVKM. This chain's CDR3 is CASTRGGQYIGYTF. In DNA form, the CDR3 reads TGTGCCAGCACGCGAGGGGGACAGTACATCGGCTACACCTTC.

V and J are TRBV2 and TRBJ2-1; maybe TRBD1 (5 bases). V dropped 2 bases and J dropped 1 base, with 12 bases sitting between them. CDR3 length: 16 amino acids. Germline V CDR1 and CDR2: SNHLY, FYNNEI. The DNA for the CDR3 is TGTGCCAGCAGTGAACAGGAAGGGGTGTCCTACAATGAGCAGTTCTTC. Amino acids: CASSEQEGVSYNEQFF.

The chain combines TRBV28 with TRBJ1-1; D ambiguous. With 6 bases removed from V and 5 bases from J, the gap between germline ends came to 16 bases. The CDR3 length is 14 residues. Germline V lookup: CDR1 MDHEN, CDR2 SYDVKM. The CDR3 DNA follows: TGTGCCAGCAGGACCCCGGGAGGGCGGACTGAAGCTTTCTTT. Its protein is CASRTPGGRTEAFF.

V and J are TRBV18 and TRBJ1-3; 7 bases are shared with TRBD1. The CDR3 is 14 amino acids. Losses at the gene ends were 6 bases for V and 2 bases for J; bases not matched to a gene: 4. Germline V lookup: CDR1 KGHSH, CDR2 LQKENI. CDR3 sequence (DNA): TGTGCCAGCTCGCGACAGGGTGCTGGAAACACCATATATTTT. It codes for CASSRQGAGNTIYF.

The gene calls are TRBV5-1 and TRBJ2-3, with TRBD2 as a possible D gene (6 bases). Germline values: CDR1 SGHRS, CDR2 YFSETQ. The CDR3 length is 15 residues. V lost 0 bases to trimming and J lost 6 bases, with 14 bases between them. The CDR3 DNA follows: TGCGCCAGCAGCTTGGGTAGCGGACCACCGGATACGCAGTATTTT. Protein: CASSLGSGPPDTQYF.

The chain links TRBV7-2 to TRBJ2-3, with 8 bases aligning to TRBD2. Trimming removed 3 bases from V and 2 bases from J; junction bases left unmatched: 7. Looked up from germline, CDR1 is SGHTA and CDR2 is FQGNSA. The CDR3 runs 16 residues. The CDR3 sequence is CASSFGSGGITDTQYF. The CDR3 coding sequence is TGTGCCAGCAGCTTTGGGAGCGGGGGCATCACAGATACGCAGTATTTT.

The chain uses TRBV7-3 and TRBJ1-3; TRBD1 agrees at 8 bases. The length of the CDR3 is 17 residues. CDR1 SGHTA and CDR2 FQGTGA come from the germline V gene. After removal of 5 bases from V and 0 bases from J, the junction contained 9 bases not matched to a gene. The CDR3 sequence: CASSGGTGLNSGNTIYF. The CDR3, as DNA: TGTGCCAGCAGCGGGGGGACAGGACTCAACTCTGGAAACACCATATATTTT.

The chain couples TRBV6-6 to TRBJ1-5; D uncertain. This CDR3 has 15 amino acids. Germline V gives CDR1 MNHNY, CDR2 SVGAGI (reference sequence). Trimming took 6 bases from V and 2 from J, leaving 14 bases between them. CDR3 loop: CASSKDPSGNQPQHF. In DNA form, the CDR3 reads TGTGCCAGCAGCAAGGACCCCTCGGGCAATCAGCCCCAGCATTTT.

The V and J genes are TRBV5-1 and TRBJ2-1; unclear D gene. This CDR3 comprises 11 residues. Germline-derived CDR1 and CDR2 are SGHRS and YFSETQ. V lost 4 bases to trimming and J lost 9 bases, with 8 bases between them. This CDR3 reads CASSELGEQFF. DNA of the CDR3: TGCGCCAGCAGCGAGTTGGGTGAGCAGTTCTTC.

The chain recombines TRBV4-3 with TRBJ2-7; 7 bases match TRBD2. The CDR3 extends over 16 amino acids. V was pared by 0 bases and J by 0 bases, with 5 bases of the junction left unmatched. Germline V gene data show CDR1 as LGHNA and CDR2 as YSLEER. The CDR3 loop is CASSQDRLADSYEQYF. Written as DNA, the CDR3 is TGCGCCAGCAGCCAAGACCGACTAGCAGACTCCTACGAGCAGTACTTC.

A word on this clone: The missing conserved phenylalanine or tryptophan at the end of this CDR3 makes a read error likely. It is unclear where the CDR3 begins or ends on the DNA, so no DNA is shown, and the CDR3 is as TCRdb lists it. The chain combines TRBV6-2 or TRBV6-3 with TRBJ2-3; the table's D call, TRBD1, was not checked against the DNA. The CDR3 has 13 residues if both end residues are counted. Germline V gene lookup returns CDR1 MNHEY and CDR2 SVGEGT. The CDR3 here is CASSYSSRDRPSL.

The chain uses TRBV10-3 and TRBJ2-3; 7 bases map to TRBD2. This CDR3 comprises 17 residues. Germline V CDR1 and CDR2: ENHRY, SYGVKD. V trimming: 2 bases; J trimming: 2 bases; junction bases outside the gene matches: 10. CDR3 residues: CAISEHGRGGPTDTQYF. The CDR3 bases are TGTGCCATCAGTGAGCATGGTAGGGGAGGGCCCACAGATACGCAGTATTTT.

This sequence joins TRBV12-3 or TRBV12-4 and TRBJ1-1; D is uncertain. This CDR3 contains 13 residues. The V end lost 1 base, the J end lost 0 bases, and 3 bases lay between the germline ends. Here the CDR3 reads CASSLELNTEAFF. The CDR3 DNA reads as TGTGCCAGCAGTTTAGAACTGAACACTGAAGCTTTCTTT.

This rearrangement joins TRBV7-8 to TRBJ2-7; D perhaps matches TRBD2 (5 bases). Germline CDR1 is SGHVS and CDR2 is FQNEAQ. This CDR3 contains 16 residues. V lost 4 bases to trimming and J lost 6 bases, with 22 bases between them. This chain's CDR3 is CASSSRPAVRAIEQYF. The CDR3 DNA sequence: TGTGCCAGCAGCTCACGTCCCGCGGTGCGGGCCATCGAGCAGTACTTC. The variable domain in full, with the rest retrieved from reference TRBV7-8 and TRBJ2-7, is GAGVSQSPRYKVAKRGQDVALRCDPISGHVSLFWYQQALGQGPEFLTYFQNEAQLDKSGLPSDRFFAERPEGSVSTLKIQRTQQEDSAVYLCASSSRPAVRAIEQYFGPGTRLTVT.

This rearrangement joins TRBV6-5 to TRBJ2-5; tentatively, D is TRBD2 (6 bases). CDR1 is MNHEY, CDR2 SVGAGI, per germline. The CDR3 loop spans 11 amino acids. The V end lost 7 bases, the J end lost 10 bases, and 13 bases lay between the germline ends. CDR3 sequence reads: CASNLAGSQYF. CDR3 in DNA: TGTGCCAGCAATTTGGCGGGGAGCCAGTACTTC.

The chain has TRBV5-4 and TRBJ2-1, with D unclear. The V gene lost 4 bases and the J gene lost 6 bases, with 8 bases spanning the gap. The length of the CDR3 is 12 residues. CDR1 and CDR2 (germline): SGHNT, YYREEE (reference sequence). CDR3 DNA sequence: TGTGCCAGCAGCCTTCCTGCCAATGAGCAGTTCTTC. This gives the protein CASSLPANEQFF.

This chain connects TRBV6-2 or TRBV6-3 to TRBJ2-7; 7 nucleotides align to TRBD2. The CDR3 length is 16 residues. CDR1 and CDR2 (germline): MNHEY, SVGEGT. V was clipped by 2 bases and J by 0 bases; unmatched bases: 7. The CDR3 coding sequence is TGTGCCAGCAGTTACAGGACCAGCGGGGTCTCCTACGAGCAGTACTTC. The encoded protein is CASSYRTSGVSYEQYF.

This chain uses TRBV7-9 with TRBJ2-7; D might be TRBD2 (6 bases). Germline V gene lookup returns CDR1 SEHNR and CDR2 FQNEAQ (reference sequence). V was cut by 6 bases and J by 0 bases, with 12 bases left in between. The CDR3 has 14 residues. This CDR3 reads CASRPAGSSYEQYF. The CDR3 DNA sequence: TGTGCCAGCAGACCGGCGGGGAGCTCCTACGAGCAGTACTTC. Full variable domain (remainder filled in from reference TRBV7-9 and TRBJ2-7): DTGVSQNPRHKITKRGQNVTFRCDPISEHNRLYWYRQTLGQGPEFLTYFQNEAQLEKSRLLSDRFSAERPKGSFSTLEIQRTEQGDSAMYLCASRPAGSSYEQYFGPGTRLTVT.

The chain couples TRBV12-5 to TRBJ2-3; 13 positions agree with TRBD2. V was clipped by 1 base and J by 5 bases; unmatched bases: 6. Germline V gives CDR1 LGHNT, CDR2 FRNRAP. The CDR3 consists of 17 residues. CDR3 loop: CASGLGRTSGGRDTQYF. The CDR3 bases are TGTGCTAGTGGTTTGGGACGGACTAGCGGGGGCAGAGATACGCAGTATTTT.

This chain uses TRBV7-2 with TRBJ2-1, with 10 nucleotides matching TRBD2. V trimming: 2 bases; J trimming: 10 bases; junction bases outside the gene matches: 8. The germline gives CDR1 SGHTA, CDR2 FQGNSA. This CDR3 region has 15 residues. The CDR3 loop is CASSLIGTSVAEQFF. The CDR3, as DNA: TGTGCCAGCAGCTTAATTGGGACTAGCGTAGCAGAGCAGTTCTTC. The whole variable domain, remainder taken from reference TRBV7-2 and TRBJ2-1, is GAGVSQSPSNKVTEKGKDVELRCDPISGHTALYWYRQSLGQGLEFLIYFQGNSAPDKSGLPSDRFSAERTGGSVSTLTIQRTQQEDSAVYLCASSLIGTSVAEQFFGPGTRLTVL.

This chain links TRBV10-2 with TRBJ2-7; a possible D gene is TRBD2 (6 bases). Germline values: CDR1 WSHSY, CDR2 SAAADI. The CDR3 sequence is 15 residues long. V gave up 2 bases and J gave up 2 bases, with 13 bases separating them. CDR3 sequence reads: CASSEGRGWTYEQYF. The DNA for the CDR3 is TGCGCCAGCAGTGAGGGGCGGGGTTGGACCTACGAGCAGTACTTC.

This chain joins TRBV11-2 and TRBJ2-3; a possible D gene is TRBD2 (6 bases). From germline, CDR1 is SGHAT and CDR2 FQNNGV. Trimming took 0 bases from V and 4 from J, leaving 23 bases between them. The CDR3 contains 19 residues. Written as DNA, the CDR3 is TGTGCCAGCAGCTTAGATTGGAGGGGTGGGGGATCGTTTGCAGATACGCAGTATTTT. Protein sequence: CASSLDWRGGGSFADTQYF.

The chain employs TRBV28 and TRBJ1-6; TRBD1 is a possible D gene (5 bases). CDR1 and CDR2 from the germline V gene are MDHEN and SYDVKM. V was cut by 2 bases and J by 5 bases, with 7 bases left in between. The CDR3 loop spans 14 amino acids. CDR3: CASSLTTDNSPLHF. In DNA, the CDR3 is TGTGCCAGCAGTTTAACGACAGATAATTCACCCCTCCACTTT.

This clone was found a few times. CDR3 residues: CASSYNYLNEQFF. In DNA form, the CDR3 reads TGTGCCAGCAGTTACAACTACCTAAATGAGCAGTTCTTC. The rearrangement uses TRBV6-2 or TRBV6-3 and TRBJ2-1; D call uncertain. Germline V lookup: CDR1 MNHEY, CDR2 SVGEGT. Trimming took 2 bases from V and 7 from J, leaving 9 bases between them. The CDR3 contains 13 residues.

This clone was counted once. The CDR3 here is CASSLNRARETQYF. The CDR3 nucleotides are TGTGCCAGCAGCTTAAACAGGGCCCGGGAGACCCAGTACTTC. V and J are TRBV7-3 and TRBJ2-5; a possible D gene is TRBD1 (6 bases). This CDR3 has 14 amino acids. Trimming left V 1 base short and J 5 bases short, with 11 bases between. CDR1 SGHTA and CDR2 FQGTGA come from the germline V gene.